What follows describes a single T cell receptor beta chain. What it recognizes is unknown. The CDR3 runs 13 residues. Germline-derived CDR1 and CDR2 are MNHNY and SVGAGI (reference sequence). Between the trimmed V and J ends, which lost 4 bases and 7 bases, there was a span of 8 bases. The record originates from a study of response to subunit inactivated influenza vaccine. TCRdb processed the RT-PCR reads anew with MiXCR; each CDR3 protein has one entry. The sample has about 520,000 distinct CDR3 sequences, around 25% seen once. Regarding the study as a whole: The authors put forward the suggestion that each seasonal influenza vaccination may bring in only a limited number of new T cells.

The starting material was CD4+ T cells sorted from PBMCs, obtained 4 to 6 days after vaccination. This clonotype originated in a man aged 50-59 years who received an inactivated influenza vaccine. The chain joins TRBV6-6 to TRBJ1-6; no firm D call. The DNA for the CDR3 is TGTGCCAGCAGTTTTGTTGGGAATTCACCCCTCCACTTT. Translating gives CASSFVGNSPLHF.